This T cell receptor (beta chain) was identified during a study of CD8+ T cells in alopecia areata listed by TCRdb under 2018. Background on the whole study: Treated patients were enrolled in an open-label pilot trial of oral tofacitinib, 5 to 10 mg twice daily, for moderate-to-severe alopecia areata. Patients stayed on tofacitinib for 6 to 18 months and then had 6 months of follow-up off drug so that delayed response and recurrence could be assessed. The SALT score, which quantifies the percentage of affected scalp surface area, was used to measure disease severity in treated patients. The study used high-throughput TCRbeta sequencing to examine T cell clonal expansion in alopecia areata, in both the C3H/HeJ mouse model and human patients. On the human side, TCRbeta sequencing was run on scalp tissue and on sorted CD4+ and CD8+ peripheral blood T cells from healthy controls and from alopecia areata patients with either patchy or totalis/universalis disease. Biopsies were taken from tofacitinib-treated patients at baseline and again at 4 and 24 weeks into treatment, and several of those patients also had a later scalp biopsy. Clonality in the scalp was compared among normal scalp (n=4), patchy alopecia areata scalp (n=8), and alopecia totalis/universalis scalp (n=8). RNA was obtained with the PAXgene miRNA kit for fixed scalp, the miRNeasy kit for PBMCs, and the RNeasy kit for mouse skin. Amplification of TCRbeta CDR3 regions was done by immunoSEQ multiplex PCR using 35 Vbeta forward primers and 13 Jbeta reverse primers.

Findings and caveats that apply to the study as a whole: Because the treated cohort was small and included a single nonresponder, larger studies are needed to assess links between baseline CD8+ expansion and response. Lesional scalp, especially in alopecia totalis/universalis, showed higher clonality and more expanded CD8+ clones than normal scalp, suggesting antigenic drive. Unlike mouse skin, which is dominated by gammadelta T cells, normal human skin has resident alphabeta T cells that are also sequenced, and this complicates analysis of the scalp TCR repertoire. Scalp clonality and the number of expanded CD8+ clones among the top 100 scalp clones were significantly decreased by tofacitinib. During tofacitinib treatment, many expanded lesional clones stuck around in both scalp and blood, and this persistence may partly explain why relapse happens after treatment is stopped. Shared TCR sequences between patients were less evident than in mice, which may be partly attributable to HLA diversity in the patient population.

Remarks on this clone: The specificity of this receptor is unknown. Base qualities are not recorded, but no much larger clone differs from it by a single base.

The treatment or condition label for this specimen denotes: oral pan-JAK inhibitor, 5-10 mg twice daily. Lesional scalp punch biopsies and peripheral blood were obtained from alopecia areata patients. After PBMCs were isolated by density centrifugation and stained for CD3, CD4 and CD8, a FACSAria was used to sort CD4+ and CD8+ T cells. To prepare the library, the immunoSEQ multiplex PCR assay was applied. RNA was extracted from all samples and reverse transcribed into cDNA as template for TCR sequencing. First-strand cDNA was synthesized with SuperScript III using a 2:1 mix of oligo-dT and random hexamers. Amplification bias was assessed with a synthetic immune receptor repertoire, and residual bias was removed computationally. The authors' pipeline ran thus. After raw reads were preprocessed to remove errors, the CDR3 was defined following IMGT conventions as running from the conserved cysteine to phenylalanine. Clonality was computed as 1 minus the Shannon entropy, with the entropy normalized by log2 of the number of productive unique TCRs. Scalp TCRbeta sequences were cross-referenced with sorted blood CD4 and CD8 repertoires so that the CD4 or CD8 identity of scalp clones could be inferred. TCRdb took this table from immuneACCESS and kept in-frame rearrangements with V and J called. Such tables lack part of the clones; where checked against another copy, unresolved V genes explain under half of the gap, and the rest is unexplained. V, J and clone size were drawn from that table, and D and trimming were deduced from the DNA. In this sample the table shows around 97,000 clones, 85% to 90% of which occur a single time. The top ten clonotypes cover 11% of the sample.

The germline V gene provides CDR1 SGHDT and CDR2 YYEEEE. V and J are trimmed by 3 bases and 10 bases, and the gene matches miss 9 bases of the junction. From its cysteine to its phenylalanine, the CDR3 spans 14 amino acids. CDR3 DNA is the only sequence kept; it has 42 bases, read in frame from the first base. Rearrangement joined TRBV5-6 to TRBJ1-2, and 10 junction bases match TRBD1. The starting material was CD8+ T cells sorted from blood, obtained at roughly week 30, from a patient treated with tofacitinib. The TCR originated in a human donor with alopecia areata. The CDR3 here reads CASSSRTGGIDYTF. The nucleotides read TGTGCCAGCAGCTCGCGGACAGGGGGGATTGACTACACCTTC.